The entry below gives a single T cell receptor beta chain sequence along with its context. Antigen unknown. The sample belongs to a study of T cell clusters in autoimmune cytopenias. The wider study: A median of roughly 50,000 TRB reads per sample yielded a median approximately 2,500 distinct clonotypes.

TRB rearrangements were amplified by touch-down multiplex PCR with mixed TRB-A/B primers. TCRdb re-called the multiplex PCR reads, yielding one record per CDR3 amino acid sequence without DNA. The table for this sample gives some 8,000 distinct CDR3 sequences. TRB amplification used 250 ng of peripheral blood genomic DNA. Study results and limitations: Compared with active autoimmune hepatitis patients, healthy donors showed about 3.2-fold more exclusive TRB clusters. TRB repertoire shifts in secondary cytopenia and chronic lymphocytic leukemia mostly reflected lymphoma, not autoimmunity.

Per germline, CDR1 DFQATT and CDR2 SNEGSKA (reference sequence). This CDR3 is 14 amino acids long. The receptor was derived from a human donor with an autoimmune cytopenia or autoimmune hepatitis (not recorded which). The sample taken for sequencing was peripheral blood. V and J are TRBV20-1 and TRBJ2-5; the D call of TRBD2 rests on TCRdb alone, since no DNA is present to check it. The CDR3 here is CSAREVAGLETQYF.